This T cell receptor (beta chain) came from a study of blood T cell repertoires in COVID-19. Whole-study context: Collection of acute and convalescent COVID-19 samples took place in the United States, Italy and Spain.

Original data processing: Reference gene primer amplification in the assay estimated nucleated cell counts. The repertoire was sequenced with immunoSEQ multiplex PCR; TCRdb's copy has only in-frame clones and lacks some. V and J calls and clone size come straight from that table; D and trimming were deduced from the DNA. The repertoire has about 110,000 clones, roughly two thirds of them found once; the top ten carry roughly 6.2%. A few counts support this clone. With 0 bases removed from V and 4 bases from J, the gap between germline ends came to 10 bases. The CDR3 is 14 amino acids. From germline, CDR1 is SGDLS and CDR2 YYNGEE.

Sequencing was carried out using peripheral blood. This TCR was sampled from a man older than 75 with acute or convalescent COVID-19. The chain employs TRBV9 and TRBJ2-5, with D possibly matching TRBD2 (7 bases). For the CDR3, the DNA is TGTGCCAGCAGCGTAGCGGGGGGCATAGAGACCCAGTACTTC. Protein: CASSVAGGIETQYF.